Below, 7 T cell receptor beta chains from the same sample are listed, as sequenced in a study of cytomegalovirus exposure and HLA in healthy donors. The primer mix had 60 Vbeta and 13 Jbeta primers. The repertoire was sequenced with immunoSEQ multiplex PCR; TCRdb's copy has only in-frame clones and lacks some. The sample carries some 65,000 clones, roughly 60% recorded once. The sequencing input was PBMCs. The receptors were gathered from a man younger than 45 in good health and CMV-seronegative.

The rearrangement uses TRBV7-6 and TRBJ2-3, with D tentatively TRBD2 (7 bases). The germline V and J ends were trimmed by 1 base and 4 bases, with 12 bases remaining between them. CDR3 length: 15 amino acids. CDR1 and CDR2 from the germline V gene are SGHVS and FNYEAQ. DNA of the CDR3: TGTGCCAGCAGCTTAGGGAAGGGGGGGCCAGATACGCAGTATTTT. Amino acid sequence: CASSLGKGGPDTQYF.

The sample holds a few counts of this clone. This chain connects TRBV6-5 to TRBJ1-1, with 7 bases lining up with TRBD1. CDR3 length: 14 residues. V lost 5 bases, J lost 1 base, and 4 bases stayed unmatched. CDR1 is MNHEY, CDR2 SVGAGI, per germline. The CDR3 DNA reads TGTGCCAGCAGTGACAGGGCCCCGAACACTGAAGCTTTCTTT. Its protein is CASSDRAPNTEAFF.

The chain uses TRBV5-1 and TRBJ2-7; possibly TRBD1 for D (6 bases). Germline loops: CDR1 SGHRS, CDR2 YFSETQ. V was clipped by 4 bases and J by 5 bases, with 19 bases between them. The CDR3 totals 15 residues. CDR3 region: CASSPSGQQVHEQYF. The DNA of the CDR3 is TGCGCCAGCAGCCCTAGTGGACAGCAAGTCCACGAGCAGTACTTC.

V is TRBV4-1 and J is TRBJ1-5; weak D call: TRBD1 (6 bases). V shed 2 bases and J shed 4 bases, with 12 bases lying between them. CDR1 is MGHRA, CDR2 YSYEKL, per germline. The CDR3 is 15 residues long. As DNA, the CDR3 is TGCGCCAGCAGCCAACTCGTAGGGGGTAATCAGCCCCAGCATTTT. Translated: CASSQLVGGNQPQHF.

The V and J genes are TRBV5-4 and TRBJ2-5, with 11 bases matching TRBD1. CDR3 size: 17 residues. The trim removed 4 bases at V and 1 base at J, leaving 9 bases unmatched. Germline CDR1 reads SGHNT; CDR2 reads YYREEE (reference sequence). The CDR3 DNA sequence: TGTGCCAGCAGCACAACCGGACAGGGGGCTTTCCAAGAGACCCAGTACTTC. It encodes CASSTTGQGAFQETQYF.

This clone was recorded once. The chain has TRBV30 and TRBJ1-2; 8 bases agree with TRBD1. Germline assignment: CDR1 GTSNPN and CDR2 SVGIG (reference sequence). This CDR3 spans 12 amino acids. The CDR3 here is CASTGTGYGYTF. In DNA, the CDR3 is TGTGCTTCGACCGGGACAGGTTATGGCTACACCTTC.

CDR3 protein: CSGAGLAGGNEQFF. The CDR3 DNA reads as TGCAGCGGGGCGGGACTAGCGGGGGGCAATGAGCAGTTCTTC. This sequence joins TRBV29-1 and TRBJ2-1, with 15 bases lining up with TRBD2. The CDR3 covers 14 residues. CDR1 and CDR2 from the germline V gene are SQVTM and ANQGSEA. V was clipped by 7 bases and J by 6 bases; unmatched bases: 4.